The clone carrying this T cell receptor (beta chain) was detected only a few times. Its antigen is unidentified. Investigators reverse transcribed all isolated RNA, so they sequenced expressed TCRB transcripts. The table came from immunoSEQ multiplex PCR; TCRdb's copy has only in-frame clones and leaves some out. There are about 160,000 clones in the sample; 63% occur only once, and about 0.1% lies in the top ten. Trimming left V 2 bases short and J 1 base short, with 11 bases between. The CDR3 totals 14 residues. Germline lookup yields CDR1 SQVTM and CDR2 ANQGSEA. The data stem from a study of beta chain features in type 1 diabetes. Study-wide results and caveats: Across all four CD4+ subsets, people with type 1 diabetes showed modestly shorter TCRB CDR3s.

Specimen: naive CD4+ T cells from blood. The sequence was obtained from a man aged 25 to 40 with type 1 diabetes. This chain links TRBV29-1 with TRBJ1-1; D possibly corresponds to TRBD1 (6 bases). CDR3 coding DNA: TGCAGCGTTGAACCGCAGGGGAGGAACACTGAAGCTTTCTTT. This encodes CSVEPQGRNTEAFF.